The clone carrying this T cell receptor (beta chain) was counted a few times. Its antigen is as yet unknown. The data were produced by immunoSEQ multiplex PCR, yet TCRdb's version contains in-frame clones alone and is incomplete. The table has around 70,000 clones, roughly three quarters seen once. The V end lost 1 base, the J end lost 3 bases, and 6 bases lay between the germline ends. This CDR3 has 13 residues. Germline lookup yields CDR1 LNHDA and CDR2 SQIVND (reference sequence). The sample belongs to a study of radiotherapy plus CTLA-4 blockade in lung cancer. Study at large: Among enrolled patients, roughly 20% responded and about 34% achieved disease control.

General study findings and limits: In blood, after radiotherapy plus ipilimumab, tumor-derived TCR clones expanded. In blood, early T cell clone dynamics reportedly predicted response best, together with interferon-beta.

The source material was peripheral blood, sampled from a patient treated with radiotherapy plus ipilimumab. The sequence derives from a human donor with non-small cell lung cancer whose response to radiotherapy plus ipilimumab could not be evaluated. Some clones in this sample may be carry-over from other donors' samples. The rearrangement joins TRBV19 to TRBJ1-1, with D unclear. CDR3 sequence (DNA): TGTGCCAGTAGTATAGCGCCAGACACTGAAGCTTTCTTT. It translates to CASSIAPDTEAFF.